A selection of T cell receptor beta chains follows, all from one sample in a study of cytomegalovirus exposure and HLA in healthy donors. Assay used: immunoSEQ multiplex PCR; TCRdb lists only in-frame clones, some missing. The sample shows over 100,000 clones, roughly 80% of them seen only once. The specimen sequenced was PBMCs. Receptors originate from a man aged 35-49 years in good health and CMV-seronegative. Each CDR3 is given with its conserved first and last residue. D genes are given only for firm matches. Not every row has a clone size; where given, it reads once, few, many or a size class.

V: TRBV5-1
J: TRBJ2-4
size: NA
D: NA
DNA: TGCGCCAGCGCCACCGGGGCAGGGGCGGACATTCAGTACTTC
CDR3: CASATGAGADIQYF

V: TRBV6-1
J: TRBJ2-4
size: NA
D: NA
DNA: TGTGCCAGCAGGCTTCTATCCGGGGAAAACATTCAGTACTTC
CDR3: CASRLLSGENIQYF

V: TRBV19
J: TRBJ1-5
size: few
D: NA
DNA: TGTGCCAGTAGTATTGGGGGGGGCTGGCAGCCCCAGCATTTT
CDR3: CASSIGGGWQPQHF

V: TRBV4-1
J: TRBJ2-3
size: NA
D: TRBD2
DNA: TGCGCCAGCAGCCAAGACCCTACCGGGACTAGTTCAGATACGCAGTATTTT
CDR3: CASSQDPTGTSSDTQYF

V: TRBV27
J: TRBJ2-1
size: NA
D: TRBD2
DNA: TGTGCCAGCAGTGCAGCGGGGGGCTACAATGAGCAGTTCTTC
CDR3: CASSAAGGYNEQFF

V: TRBV4-1
J: TRBJ2-3
size: NA
D: TRBD2
DNA: TGCGCCAGCAGCCAGGTTCCCAGACTAGCGGGGGCCAGAGGGACAGATACGCAGTATTTT
CDR3: CASSQVPRLAGARGTDTQYF

V: TRBV27
J: TRBJ2-1
size: once
D: TRBD2
DNA: TGTGCCAGCAGAGCGGGGTTGGATGAGCAGTTCTTC
CDR3: CASRAGLDEQFF

V: TRBV7-9
J: TRBJ2-7
size: NA
D: NA
DNA: TGTTCCAGCAGACCCCCCCCCGGCAGGGGCAACGAGCAGTACTTC
CDR3: CSSRPPPGRGNEQYF

V: TRBV29-1
J: TRBJ2-7
size: NA
D: TRBD2
DNA: TGCAGCGTTGAAGGGCTAGCGGGGGACGGTCCCTACGAGCAGTACTTC
CDR3: CSVEGLAGDGPYEQYF

V: TRBV5-8
J: TRBJ1-5
size: NA
D: TRBD1
DNA: TGTGCCAGCAGCTTGAACATAGGGGGCCCCAATCAGCCCCAGCATTTT
CDR3: CASSLNIGGPNQPQHF

V: TRBV7-3
J: TRBJ2-1
size: NA
D: TRBD1
DNA: TGTGCCAGCAGCTTTACAGGGGGAGGAGATGAGCAGTTCTTC
CDR3: CASSFTGGGDEQFF

V: TRBV7-7
J: TRBJ2-2
size: NA
D: TRBD2
DNA: TGTGCTAGCAGCCCCCGGACTAGCGGGGCGGGCGGGGAGCTGTTTTTT
CDR3: CASSPRTSGAGGELFF

V: TRBV7-9
J: TRBJ2-5
size: NA
D: TRBD2
DNA: TGTGCCAGCAGCCTGATTCCGCTAGCGGGGGGCCGTAAACAAGAGACCCAGTACTTC
CDR3: CASSLIPLAGGRKQETQYF

V: TRBV7-8
J: TRBJ2-7
size: NA
D: TRBD1
DNA: TGTGCCAGCAGCTTAGAAGACTGGGACAGGGGTCTTCAGTACTTC
CDR3: CASSLEDWDRGLQYF

V: TRBV7-9
J: TRBJ1-1
size: NA
D: TRBD1
DNA: TGTGCCAGCAGCTTTATTGTTTCGAGGGGGACAGCAGAATTCACTGAAGCTTTCTTT
CDR3: CASSFIVSRGTAEFTEAFF

V: TRBV7-2
J: TRBJ1-1
size: NA
D: TRBD1
DNA: TGTGCCAGCAGCACTGACAGGGGAACTGAAGCTTTCTTT
CDR3: CASSTDRGTEAFF

V: TRBV19
J: TRBJ2-1
size: NA
D: NA
DNA: TGTGCCAGTAGTATAAGTTCGGACCGTCAGGGGTTTAATGAGCAGTTCTTC
CDR3: CASSISSDRQGFNEQFF

V: TRBV7-6
J: TRBJ1-4
size: NA
D: TRBD1
DNA: TGTGCCAGCAGCTTATGGCGGGACAGGGTGGAAAAACTGTTTTTT
CDR3: CASSLWRDRVEKLFF

V: TRBV6-1
J: TRBJ1-5
size: NA
D: TRBD1
DNA: TGTGCCAGCAGTGAAATGGGACAGCAGCCCCAGCATTTT
CDR3: CASSEMGQQPQHF

V: TRBV25-1
J: TRBJ2-7
size: NA
D: NA
DNA: TGTGCCAGCAGTAGGACCGACAGCTACGAGCAGTACTTC
CDR3: CASSRTDSYEQYF

V: TRBV13
J: TRBJ2-1
size: few
D: TRBD2
DNA: TGTGCCAGCAGCCCGCTAGCGGGGGGGCCCTACAATGAGCAGTTCTTC
CDR3: CASSPLAGGPYNEQFF

V: TRBV5-8
J: TRBJ2-1
size: NA
D: TRBD1
DNA: TGTGCCAGCAGCTTGGTTACAGGGGGCTACTCCTACAATGAGCAGTTCTTC
CDR3: CASSLVTGGYSYNEQFF

V: TRBV6-1
J: TRBJ2-7
size: NA
D: NA
DNA: TGTGCCAGCAGTGAAGCGGCAACAGGGACCTACGAGCAGTACTTC
CDR3: CASSEAATGTYEQYF

V: TRBV19
J: TRBJ1-6
size: NA
D: NA
DNA: TGTGCCAGTAGTATGGGTGAGGCAGTTCAATCACCCCTCCACTTT
CDR3: CASSMGEAVQSPLHF

V: TRBV7-3
J: TRBJ1-6
size: NA
D: NA
DNA: TGTGCCAGCAGTCTCACAGGGATGGGTTCACCCCTCCACTTT
CDR3: CASSLTGMGSPLHF

V: TRBV7-8
J: TRBJ2-7
size: few
D: NA
DNA: TGTGCCAGCGGGGCGTTCGGCCTAGGCTACGAGCAGTACTTC
CDR3: CASGAFGLGYEQYF

V: TRBV29-1
J: TRBJ1-3
size: NA
D: NA
DNA: TGCAGCGCCCACGGGGGACCGCTCTCTGGAAACACCATATATTTT
CDR3: CSAHGGPLSGNTIYF

V: TRBV5-8
J: TRBJ1-2
size: NA
D: NA
DNA: TGTGCCAGCAGCCTGTTAAATAACTATGGCTACACCTTC
CDR3: CASSLLNNYGYTF

V: TRBV9
J: TRBJ1-6
size: NA
D: NA
DNA: TGTGCCAGCAGCCCCCGAAGGACAGCGAATAATTCACCCCTCCACTTT
CDR3: CASSPRRTANNSPLHF

V: TRBV7-9
J: TRBJ1-1
size: NA
D: NA
DNA: TGTGCCAGCAGCTTAGAGGAGGGAACTGAAGCTTTCTTT
CDR3: CASSLEEGTEAFF

V: TRBV6-5
J: TRBJ1-2
size: NA
D: TRBD1
DNA: TGTGCCAGCAGTTCCCCTGGGACAGTGTCTAACTATGGCTACACCTTC
CDR3: CASSSPGTVSNYGYTF

V: TRBV11-3
J: TRBJ2-7
size: NA
D: NA
DNA: TGTGCCAGCAGCCCCGGTACCGGTTCCGGTAACTACGAGCAGTACTTC
CDR3: CASSPGTGSGNYEQYF

V: TRBV5-1
J: TRBJ1-3
size: NA
D: TRBD1
DNA: TGCGCCAGCAGCCAGACGACAGGGAAAGGCTCTGGAAACACCATATATTTT
CDR3: CASSQTTGKGSGNTIYF

V: TRBV5-1
J: TRBJ1-4
size: NA
D: NA
DNA: TGCGCCAGCAGCGGGGGGAGTAATGAAAAACTGTTTTTT
CDR3: CASSGGSNEKLFF

V: TRBV4-1
J: TRBJ2-2
size: NA
D: NA
DNA: TGCGCCAGCAGTCCCATTCTCAGGGCCGGGGAGCTGTTTTTT
CDR3: CASSPILRAGELFF

V: TRBV5-1
J: TRBJ2-7
size: NA
D: NA
DNA: TGCGCCAGCAGCTTGGGGGCAGGGTTCGACGAGCAGTACTTC
CDR3: CASSLGAGFDEQYF

V: TRBV28
J: TRBJ1-1
size: NA
D: NA
DNA: TGTGCCAGCAGTAGCCCCGACAGGATCGGGATTGATGAAGCTTTCTTT
CDR3: CASSSPDRIGIDEAFF

V: TRBV19
J: TRBJ1-1
size: once
D: NA
DNA: TGTGCCAGTAGGCCTGGGGCGACCGTTGAAGCTTTCTTT
CDR3: CASRPGATVEAFF

V: TRBV7-2
J: TRBJ2-2
size: NA
D: NA
DNA: TGTGCCAGCAGCTTAGGCCTCAGCGCGAACACCGGGGAGCTGTTTTTT
CDR3: CASSLGLSANTGELFF

V: TRBV6-5
J: TRBJ2-1
size: NA
D: NA
DNA: TGTGCCAGCAGCCTAGCCACGAGATACAATGAGCAGTTCTTC
CDR3: CASSLATRYNEQFF

V: TRBV27
J: TRBJ2-1
size: NA
D: NA
DNA: TGTGCCAGCGGGCTAGCGAACAATGAGCAGTTCTTC
CDR3: CASGLANNEQFF

V: TRBV2
J: TRBJ2-1
size: NA
D: NA
DNA: TGTGCCAGCAGTGAGGACAGCAATGAGCAGTTCTTC
CDR3: CASSEDSNEQFF

V: TRBV5-1
J: TRBJ2-7
size: once
D: NA
DNA: TGCGCCAGCAGCATCCGCTCAGGTGGCACAGCCTACGAGCAGTACTTC
CDR3: CASSIRSGGTAYEQYF

V: TRBV2
J: TRBJ2-1
size: NA
D: TRBD1
DNA: TGTGCCAGCAGTGAAGGACAGGGGAGTTACAATGAGCAGTTCTTC
CDR3: CASSEGQGSYNEQFF

V: TRBV6-6
J: TRBJ1-1
size: few
D: NA
DNA: TGTGCCAGCACCCAACAGGCCGAGAACACTGAAGCTTTCTTT
CDR3: CASTQQAENTEAFF

V: TRBV27
J: TRBJ2-5
size: NA
D: TRBD2
DNA: TGTGCCAGCAGTTTCCGCCGGACTAGCGGGCGGGAGACCCAGTACTTC
CDR3: CASSFRRTSGRETQYF

V: TRBV15
J: TRBJ1-4
size: NA
D: TRBD1
DNA: TGTGCCACCAGCAATGGACAGGGGGGTGAAAAACTGTTTTTT
CDR3: CATSNGQGGEKLFF

V: TRBV27
J: TRBJ1-5
size: once
D: NA
DNA: TGTGCCAGCAGCCTGGGGGGGGTCCATCAGCCCCAGCATTTT
CDR3: CASSLGGVHQPQHF

V: TRBV30
J: TRBJ2-5
size: NA
D: NA
DNA: TGTGCCTGGATTAAGCGGGTTAGGAGTGAAGAGACCCAGTACTTC
CDR3: CAWIKRVRSEETQYF

V: TRBV6-1
J: TRBJ1-2
size: NA
D: NA
DNA: TGTGCCAGCAGTGCATATGAGACAGACGGCTACACCTTC
CDR3: CASSAYETDGYTF

V: TRBV7-2
J: TRBJ1-1
size: NA
D: NA
DNA: TGTGCCAGCAGCTTAGAATCGGGGGACACTGAAGCTTTCTTT
CDR3: CASSLESGDTEAFF

V: TRBV19
J: TRBJ2-5
size: NA
D: TRBD2
DNA: TGTGCCAGTAGTCCCGGACTAGCGGGGGGGATACGAGAGACCCAGTACTTC
CDR3: CASSPGLAGGIRETQYF

V: TRBV5-4
J: TRBJ2-7
size: NA
D: NA
DNA: TGTGCCAGCAGCTTGGGGCAGGGCAACTCCTACGAGCAGTACTTC
CDR3: CASSLGQGNSYEQYF

V: TRBV4-1
J: TRBJ1-2
size: NA
D: NA
DNA: TGCGCCAGCAGAGAAGCCGGGGTATTAAACTATGGCTACACCTTC
CDR3: CASREAGVLNYGYTF

V: TRBV10-3
J: TRBJ2-1
size: NA
D: TRBD2
DNA: TGTGCCATCAGTGATCCGGGACTAGCACTCAATGAGCAGTTCTTC
CDR3: CAISDPGLALNEQFF

V: TRBV6-4
J: TRBJ2-3
size: few
D: TRBD2
DNA: TGTGCCAGCAGTCCGACTAGCGGGGGCACAGATACGCAGTATTTT
CDR3: CASSPTSGGTDTQYF